This TCR beta chain is drawn from a study of T cells in Graves' hyperthyroidism and ophthalmopathy. Study overall: Before any treatment, at initial diagnosis, peripheral blood was collected.

Thyroid ultrasound and orbital computed tomography, with clinical symptoms and serum thyroxine and TRAb, informed diagnoses. Amplification of TCR beta CDR3 regions was performed using RNA transcripts as template. TCR CDR3 regions were first amplified by RT-PCR with HTBI primers. TCRdb analysed the multiplex PCR reads with MiXCR anew, one entry per CDR3 protein. The sample includes about 400,000 distinct CDR3 sequences, roughly 15% of them seen just once. In this sample, this clonotype turned up many times. As yet, its antigen is unknown. Findings and caveats of the study: Model output signaled ophthalmopathy a median approximately six months ahead of onset. Within blood appeared most thyroid clonotypes that had expanded above 0.001.

This TCR derives from a man between 18 and 29 years old with Graves' ophthalmopathy. The sample consisted of blood.

CDR3 nucleotides: TGTGCCAGCAGTTACTGGGGGGGAGGGGGCGCGGTGAGCAATCAGCCCCAGCATTTT. Its translation is CASSYWGGGGAVSNQPQHF. The chain couples TRBV6-2 or TRBV6-3 to TRBJ1-5; TRBD1 matches at 7 bases. Germline CDR1 reads MNHEY; CDR2 reads SVGEGT. CDR3 length: 19 amino acids. With V trimmed by 1 base and J by 1 base, 13 bases remained unmatched.